The present T cell receptor (beta chain) was sequenced within a study of PD-1 blockade in classical Hodgkin lymphoma. Sequencing was performed with immunoSEQ multiplex PCR; in TCRdb, only in-frame clones are kept and a portion is missing. This sample has about 93,000 clones, with 78% found just once. Regarding the study as a whole: Prior to therapy, complete responders displayed diversity much like that of newly diagnosed patients. Individuals who commenced nivolumab within less than 1 year of ASCT were excluded.

As concerns this clone: Its matching antigen is unknown.

Regarding time point: cycle 4 day 1 (C4D1), after about 6 weeks of nivolumab. Every patient relapsed after autologous stem cell transplantation, and brentuximab vedotin exposure varied. Patients' outcomes at their best amounted to complete response, partial response or progressive disease. This specimen consisted of peripheral blood mononuclear cells (PBMCs), obtained before the fourth cycle of nivolumab. The clonotype comes from a human donor with classical Hodgkin lymphoma.

This CDR3 reads CASSYFRTGRDEQFF. The CDR3 bases are TGTGCCAGCAGTTACTTCCGGACAGGGCGGGATGAGCAGTTCTTC. The V gene is TRBV6-5, the J gene TRBJ2-1, with 8 bases that match TRBD1. Germline CDR1 MNHEY, CDR2 SVGAGI. Losses at the gene ends were 1 base for V and 8 bases for J; bases not matched to a gene: 7. The CDR3 length is 15 residues.